Listed below are T cell receptor beta chains from one sample, sequenced in a study of T cell responses to AZD1222 COVID-19 vaccine. The method was immunoSEQ multiplex PCR; TCRdb's version includes in-frame clones alone and lacks a portion of them. The sample contains about 70,000 clones, about four fifths of which appear only once. Specimen: peripheral blood, collected on day 0 of AZD1222 vaccination. The receptors were gathered from an adult in good health. The CDR3 runs from the conserved cysteine through the conserved F or W. The order of the fields is J gene, clone size, D gene, V gene, CDR3 DNA, CDR3 protein. The D gene is left open where the match is weak. Where a row states a size, it is once, few, many or the class of an expanded clone; other rows omit it.

TRBJ2-7 NA TRBD1 TRBV3-1/TRBV3-2 TGTGCCAGCAGCCCCAGGGACAGCCACTACGAGCAGTACTTC CASSPRDSHYEQYF
TRBJ2-1 NA NA TRBV4-1 TGCGCCAGCAGCCCCCTGGGACCGCTTACCTTCAATGAGCAGTTCTTC CASSPLGPLTFNEQFF
TRBJ1-1 NA TRBD1 TRBV28 TGTGCCAGCAGTTCCCAGGGGGCAATTGAAGCTTTCTTT CASSSQGAIEAFF
TRBJ2-7 NA NA TRBV28 TGTGCCAGCAGTGCCCCTAGTTACGAGCAGTACTTC CASSAPSYEQYF
TRBJ1-4 NA NA TRBV28 TGTGCCAGCAGTGCGGGGGGCCTGCTTGAAAAACTGTTTTTT CASSAGGLLEKLFF
TRBJ2-7 NA NA TRBV3-1/TRBV3-2 TGTGCCAGCAGCCAAGAGACTAGTACGGTCGAGCAGTACTTC CASSQETSTVEQYF
TRBJ1-2 NA TRBD1 TRBV28 TGTGCCAGCAGGGGACAGGGGATTGGCTATGGCTACACCTTC CASRGQGIGYGYTF
TRBJ1-5 NA NA TRBV29-1 TGCAGCGTTTTAGTAGGGAATCAGCCCCAGCATTTT CSVLVGNQPQHF
TRBJ1-1 NA NA TRBV6-2/TRBV6-3 TGTGCCAGCAGTCCGACCATCGGTATTGAAGCTTTCTTT CASSPTIGIEAFF
TRBJ2-1 NA TRBD2 TRBV3-1/TRBV3-2 TGTGCCAGCAGCCAAGAGGGAGTGTGGACTAGCGGGGGGATAAGCTCCTACAATGAGCAGTTCTTC CASSQEGVWTSGGISSYNEQFF
TRBJ1-5 once NA TRBV7-2 TGTGCCAGCAGCTCAGGTGGGGGTTGGGGCAATCAGCCCCAGCATTTT CASSSGGGWGNQPQHF